The 18 T cell receptor beta chains reported below all come from one sample, sequenced in a study of blood T cell repertoires in COVID-19. Repertoires were generated with immunoSEQ multiplex PCR, while TCRdb's copy carries only in-frame clones and drops some. The sample has 200,000 to 250,000 clones, approximately 86% seen once. The sample consisted of peripheral blood. The receptors were sampled from a woman in her 30s who had recovered from COVID-19.

V usage is TRBV7-2 and J usage is TRBJ1-2; D is perhaps TRBD1 (5 bases). Trimming stripped 6 bases from V and 0 bases from J, with 11 bases between. There are 14 residues in the CDR3. CDR1 and CDR2 from the germline V gene are SGHTA and FQGNSA. CDR3 protein: CASRRQRANYGYTF. The CDR3 DNA is TGTGCCAGCAGGCGACAGAGAGCTAACTATGGCTACACCTTC.

J is TRBJ2-6 and V is TRBV11-2; D uncertain. Germline V lookup: CDR1 SGHAT, CDR2 FQNNGV. There are 14 residues in the CDR3. Trimming cost V 7 bases and J 3 bases, with 10 bases left between them. The CDR3 nucleotides read TGTGCCAGCAACTATGGTGGTGGGGCCAACGTCCTGACTTTC. Protein sequence: CASNYGGGANVLTF.

The rearrangement joins TRBV3-1 (or the pseudogene TRBV3-2) to TRBJ1-2; TRBD1 matches 7 bases. Germline CDR1 is LGHDT and CDR2 is YNNKEL (reference sequence). The junction had 8 bases not matched to a gene; V was cut back by 9 bases and J by 4 bases. The CDR3 is 13 amino acids. The CDR3 spells CASTNRQGYGYTF. The CDR3 bases are TGTGCCAGTACGAATCGACAGGGCTATGGCTACACCTTC.

The J gene is TRBJ2-1, the V gene TRBV11-2, with D maybe TRBD2 (5 bases). In germline, CDR1 is SGHAT, CDR2 FQNNGV. The CDR3 is 14 residues long. V lost 7 bases to trimming and J lost 7 bases, with 17 bases between them. This CDR3 reads CASTLNEGRNEQFF. DNA for the CDR3: TGTGCCAGCACCCTCAATGAGGGTAGGAATGAGCAGTTCTTC.

The V and J genes are TRBV7-9 and TRBJ2-3, with D tentatively TRBD2 (6 bases). Germline V gene data show CDR1 as SEHNR and CDR2 as FQNEAQ (reference sequence). V shed 6 bases and J shed 4 bases, with 14 bases lying between them. The CDR3 has 14 amino acids. For the CDR3, the DNA is TGTGCCAGCAGACCACTAGCATCAGCAGATACGCAGTATTTT. Its protein product is CASRPLASADTQYF.

This sequence joins TRBV7-6 and TRBJ2-2; TRBD2 agrees at 9 bases. This CDR3 is built from 16 residues. V trimming: 5 bases; J trimming: 6 bases; junction bases outside the gene matches: 10. Germline CDR1 is SGHVS and CDR2 is FNYEAQ. CDR3 in amino acids: CASSQGAGGYPGELFF. The CDR3 DNA is TGTGCCAGCAGCCAGGGAGCGGGGGGTTATCCCGGGGAGCTGTTTTTT.

The V call is TRBV7-3, the J call TRBJ1-6; D gene unclear. The ends were cut back, 5 bases at V and 9 bases at J, with 11 bases in the middle. CDR1 and CDR2 from the germline V gene are SGHTA and FQGTGA. The CDR3 is 13 amino acids. The CDR3 nucleotides read TGTGCCAGCAGCCGGGGTATTGGTTCACCCCTCCACTTT. Its protein product is CASSRGIGSPLHF.

As regards this clone: At the DNA level, this CDR3 is encoded by other sequences in the same sample as well. This sequence joins TRBV4-2 and TRBJ2-1, with D possibly being TRBD2 (7 bases). This CDR3 contains 16 residues. V gave up 0 bases and J gave up 7 bases, with 16 bases separating them. Germline V lookup: CDR1 LGHNA, CDR2 YNFKEQ. The CDR3: CASSQDLTGGRNEQFF. CDR3 coding DNA: TGTGCCAGCAGCCAAGATCTTACGGGGGGCCGTAATGAGCAGTTCTTC.

This chain links TRBV7-2 with TRBJ1-5; D possibly corresponds to TRBD1 (5 bases). Germline assignment: CDR1 SGHTA and CDR2 FQGNSA. V lost 5 bases and J 9 bases, leaving 14 bases between the germline ends. The CDR3 is 13 residues long. CDR3 sequence (DNA): TGTGCCAGCAGCGACGGGGGACCGGGGCCCCAGCATTTT. Its translation: CASSDGGPGPQHF.

The chain has TRBV9 and TRBJ2-1; D might be TRBD1 (6 bases). This CDR3 is 14 amino acids long. V dropped 3 bases and J dropped 4 bases, with 11 bases sitting between them. Germline-derived CDR1 and CDR2 are SGDLS and YYNGEE. The CDR3 sequence: CASSADRQYNEQFF. DNA of the CDR3: TGTGCCAGCAGCGCAGACAGGCAATACAATGAGCAGTTCTTC.

This clone turned up a few times. V gene TRBV27 combines with J gene TRBJ1-5; tentatively, D is TRBD1 (6 bases). CDR1 MNHEY and CDR2 SMNVEV come from the germline V gene (reference sequence). V was pared by 4 bases and J by 6 bases, with 13 bases between. This CDR3 comprises 14 residues. In DNA form, the CDR3 reads TGTGCCAGCAGTTCACAGGGTGCAGGTCAGCCCCAGCATTTT. As protein: CASSSQGAGQPQHF.

V usage is TRBV18 and J usage is TRBJ1-4; 7 nucleotides agree with TRBD1. The V segment lost 3 bases and the J segment 4 bases; nucleotides outside the gene matches: 5. This CDR3 has 15 residues. Germline values: CDR1 KGHSH, CDR2 LQKENI. The CDR3 spells CASSPPGQSNEKLFF. In DNA, the CDR3 is TGTGCCAGCTCACCTCCGGGACAGAGTAATGAAAAACTGTTTTTT. Drawing the rest from reference TRBV18 and TRBJ1-4, the complete variable domain is NAGVMQNPRHLVRRRGQEARLRCSPMKGHSHVYWYRQLPEEGLKFMVYLQKENIIDESGMPKERFSAEFPKEGPSILRIQQVVRGDSAAYFCASSPPGQSNEKLFFGSGTQLSVL.

Only one count was recorded for this clone. This chain connects TRBV5-1 to TRBJ2-1; no reliable D call. Germline V lookup: CDR1 SGHRS, CDR2 YFSETQ. The V end was cut by 5 bases, the J end by 2 bases, with 14 bases between. The CDR3 is made up of 15 amino acids. The CDR3 region has the DNA TGCGCCAGCAGTCCTACTCCTCTAACCTACAATGAGCAGTTCTTC. Its translation is CASSPTPLTYNEQFF.

This clone was seen only once. The chain combines TRBV25-1 with TRBJ2-1, with 9 bases matching TRBD2. Trimming took 8 bases from V and 2 from J; bases not matched to a gene: 13. Germline CDR1 is MGHDK and CDR2 is SYGVNS. The CDR3 is 17 residues long. CDR3 coding DNA: TGTGCCAGCGGTCCGGGACTAGCCCAAAGGGCCTACAATGAGCAGTTCTTC. This encodes CASGPGLAQRAYNEQFF.

This clone was detected once. V and J are TRBV2 and TRBJ2-1; D unresolved. This CDR3 has 10 amino acids. CDR1 is SNHLY, CDR2 FYNNEI, per germline. Trimming took off 5 bases at V and 14 bases at J, with 10 bases between the two ends. The CDR3 loop reads CASSYDPEFF. The CDR3 DNA sequence: TGTGCCAGCAGTTACGATCCGGAGTTCTTC.

The chain joins TRBV19 to TRBJ1-4, with 9 bases fitting TRBD1. This CDR3 has 15 amino acids. The V and J ends lost 7 bases and 4 bases, in that order; junction bases with no gene match: 7. Germline CDR1 is LNHDA and CDR2 is SQIVND (reference sequence). The chain's CDR3 is CASNTGTGINEKLFF. In DNA, the CDR3 is TGTGCCAGTAACACCGGGACAGGGATTAATGAAAAACTGTTTTTT.

The chain uses TRBV27 and TRBJ2-7; TRBD2 matches 9 bases. Germline CDR1 MNHEY, CDR2 SMNVEV (reference sequence). J gave up 3 bases and V 5 bases, and 5 bases lay outside the gene matches. The CDR3 extends over 14 amino acids. The CDR3 sequence: CASSQNSGGYEQYF. Here the CDR3 DNA reads TGTGCCAGCAGTCAGAATAGCGGGGGCTACGAGCAGTACTTC.

The V call is TRBV11-2, the J call TRBJ2-4; D perhaps matches TRBD2 (6 bases). The CDR3 sequence is 14 residues long. V was clipped by 1 base and J by 7 bases, with 11 bases between them. CDR1 and CDR2 (germline): SGHAT, FQNNGV. The CDR3 loop reads CASSLVAGYNIQYF. Written as DNA, the CDR3 is TGTGCCAGCAGCTTAGTTGCGGGGTACAACATTCAGTACTTC.